Listed below are T cell receptor beta chains from one sample, sequenced in a study of blood T cell repertoires in COVID-19. Libraries were prepared by immunoSEQ multiplex PCR; TCRdb keeps only in-frame clonotypes and omits some of them. The top ten clones hold roughly 4% of a sample with roughly 300,000 clones, 65% to 90% of them seen once. The sequenced sample consisted of PBMCs or T cells enriched from blood (not recorded which). The receptors were gathered from a woman aged 40 to 50 with acute COVID-19. The CDR3 runs from the conserved cysteine through the conserved F or W. A D gene is named only where the DNA matches it firmly. Clone size is given for some rows only: seen once, a few or many times, or a class if the clone is expanded.

J gene: TRBJ2-2; D gene: TRBD1; clone size: -; V gene: TRBV4-3; CDR3 DNA: TGCGCCAGCAGCCCCTTCTCCCCGACAGGGGCGGGCGGGGAGCTGTTTTTT; CDR3 protein: CASSPFSPTGAGGELFF
J gene: TRBJ1-3; D gene: TRBD1; clone size: -; V gene: TRBV15; CDR3 DNA: TGTGCCACCAGCAGAGGGACAGGGGACGGAAACACCATATATTTT; CDR3 protein: CATSRGTGDGNTIYF
J gene: TRBJ1-2; D gene: TRBD1; clone size: few; V gene: TRBV5-4; CDR3 DNA: TGTGCCAGCAGCTTGACCGGACAGGTCTACTATGGCTACACCTTC; CDR3 protein: CASSLTGQVYYGYTF
J gene: TRBJ2-1; D gene: TRBD1; clone size: -; V gene: TRBV5-4; CDR3 DNA: TGTGCCAGCAGCATTGACAGGGGGAACTACAATGAGCAGTTCTTC; CDR3 protein: CASSIDRGNYNEQFF
J gene: TRBJ1-2; D gene: -; clone size: once; V gene: TRBV15; CDR3 DNA: TGTGCCACCAGCTACCCGTTCAGGGTCGGGTATGGCTACACCTTC; CDR3 protein: CATSYPFRVGYGYTF
J gene: TRBJ2-5; D gene: TRBD2; clone size: -; V gene: TRBV4-1; CDR3 DNA: TGCGCCAGCAGCTCCTCCGCGGGACTAGCGGTCCAAGAGACCCAGTACTTC; CDR3 protein: CASSSSAGLAVQETQYF
J gene: TRBJ2-3; D gene: TRBD1; clone size: -; V gene: TRBV4-1; CDR3 DNA: TGCGCCAGCAGCCAAGATACCGGACAGGGGGTAGATACGCAGTATTTT; CDR3 protein: CASSQDTGQGVDTQYF
J gene: TRBJ1-2; D gene: TRBD1; clone size: -; V gene: TRBV12-5; CDR3 DNA: TGTGCTAGTGGTTTGGAAGGCGTGGACACAGGGGTCGACTATGGCTACACCTTC; CDR3 protein: CASGLEGVDTGVDYGYTF
J gene: TRBJ1-2; D gene: -; clone size: -; V gene: TRBV7-2; CDR3 DNA: TGTGCCAGCAGCCCACTGGGCGCGGGGACTGGGGGCTACACCTTC; CDR3 protein: CASSPLGAGTGGYTF
J gene: TRBJ2-3; D gene: -; clone size: -; V gene: TRBV19; CDR3 DNA: TGTGCCAGTAGTGGAGGGACAGAGACAGATACGCAGTATTTT; CDR3 protein: CASSGGTETDTQYF
J gene: TRBJ1-3; D gene: -; clone size: -; V gene: TRBV18; CDR3 DNA: TGTGCCAGCTCAGCTCAAGGAGACACCATATATTTT; CDR3 protein: CASSAQGDTIYF
J gene: TRBJ2-6; D gene: TRBD1; clone size: few; V gene: TRBV7-3; CDR3 DNA: TGTGCCAGCAGCTTAGGGGGACAGGGGAGGTCTGGGGCCAACGTCCTGACTTTC; CDR3 protein: CASSLGGQGRSGANVLTF
J gene: TRBJ1-2; D gene: -; clone size: -; V gene: TRBV18; CDR3 DNA: TGTGCCAGCTCACTCTCGGCGGAGAACTATGGCTACACCTTC; CDR3 protein: CASSLSAENYGYTF
J gene: TRBJ2-3; D gene: TRBD1; clone size: -; V gene: TRBV3-1/TRBV3-2; CDR3 DNA: TGTGCCAGCAGCCCGGGAACAGGGGGAGGATGGACAGATACGCAGTATTTT; CDR3 protein: CASSPGTGGGWTDTQYF
J gene: TRBJ1-3; D gene: -; clone size: -; V gene: TRBV4-3; CDR3 DNA: TGCGCCAGCAGCCAGCAGACAAGCTCTGGAAACACCATATATTTT; CDR3 protein: CASSQQTSSGNTIYF
J gene: TRBJ2-7; D gene: -; clone size: -; V gene: TRBV3-1/TRBV3-2; CDR3 DNA: TGTGCCAGCAGCCAAGCATTCACGGGGTGGGAAACGGCCTTCGAGCAGTACTTC; CDR3 protein: CASSQAFTGWETAFEQYF
J gene: TRBJ2-7; D gene: TRBD2; clone size: -; V gene: TRBV18; CDR3 DNA: TGTGCCAGCTCACCCCGGGGGGGTGCGTTATACGAGCAGTACTTC; CDR3 protein: CASSPRGGALYEQYF
J gene: TRBJ1-3; D gene: -; clone size: once; V gene: TRBV6-5; CDR3 DNA: TGTGCCAGCAGTTACACATCTGGAAACACCATATATTTT; CDR3 protein: CASSYTSGNTIYF
J gene: TRBJ1-2; D gene: TRBD1; clone size: -; V gene: TRBV10-1; CDR3 DNA: TGCGCCAGCAGTGAGAGACAGGGAGGCTACACCTTC; CDR3 protein: CASSERQGGYTF
J gene: TRBJ1-4; D gene: TRBD1; clone size: -; V gene: TRBV2; CDR3 DNA: TGTGCCAGCGGAAGACAGGGTGGGCCCCATGAAAAACTGTTTTTT; CDR3 protein: CASGRQGGPHEKLFF
J gene: TRBJ2-3; D gene: -; clone size: -; V gene: TRBV28; CDR3 DNA: TGTGCCAGCAGTTTTGGGTCGACTGAGTCGGATACGCAGTATTTT; CDR3 protein: CASSFGSTESDTQYF
J gene: TRBJ2-3; D gene: -; clone size: -; V gene: TRBV1; CDR3 DNA: TGCACCGAACCCGAGGGACTAGCTAGCACAGATACGCAGTATTTT; CDR3 protein: CTEPEGLASTDTQYF
J gene: TRBJ2-3; D gene: -; clone size: -; V gene: TRBV7-2; CDR3 DNA: TGTGCCAGCAGCTTAGTCTTGAGTGCCACTAAGCCGCAGTATTTT; CDR3 protein: CASSLVLSATKPQYF
J gene: TRBJ2-1; D gene: -; clone size: few; V gene: TRBV20-1; CDR3 DNA: TGCAGTGCTAGTCACCGGGGCTCCTACAATGAGCAGTTCTTC; CDR3 protein: CSASHRGSYNEQFF
J gene: TRBJ1-3; D gene: -; clone size: -; V gene: TRBV9; CDR3 DNA: TGTGCCAGCAGCGAAAATCCACAGGGCTCTGGAAACACCATATATTTT; CDR3 protein: CASSENPQGSGNTIYF